These 17 T cell receptor beta chains were sequenced from one sample in a study of blood T cell repertoires in COVID-19. This table comes from immunoSEQ multiplex PCR, and its TCRdb copy is limited to in-frame clones, with some not included. The sample carries approximately 300,000 clones, 80% to 95% recorded once. Sequenced sample: peripheral blood. The receptors shown here come from a woman in her 30s with COVID-19, enrolled during active disease.

V gene TRBV6-2 or TRBV6-3 combines with J gene TRBJ2-7; 11 bases align to TRBD2. Germline assignment: CDR1 MNHEY and CDR2 SVGEGT. The ends lost 4 bases at V and 4 bases at J; junction bases unmatched: 9. The length of the CDR3 is 16 residues. In DNA form, the CDR3 reads TGTGCCAGCAGTTCCTCTTCTAGCGGGAGGCTGTACGAGCAGTACTTC. Its translation: CASSSSSSGRLYEQYF.

The V gene is TRBV2, the J gene TRBJ1-2; TRBD1 matches at 10 bases. Trimming removed 6 bases from V and 6 bases from J; junction bases left unmatched: 4. Germline V gene lookup returns CDR1 SNHLY and CDR2 FYNNEI. The CDR3 loop spans 13 amino acids. The CDR3 region has the DNA TGTGCCAGCAGCGTGACAGGGGGCCATGGCTACACCTTC. It translates to CASSVTGGHGYTF.

The gene calls are TRBV19 and TRBJ1-3, with 8 positions matching TRBD1. CDR3 length: 19 amino acids. Per germline, CDR1 LNHDA and CDR2 SQIVND (reference sequence). The V and J ends lost 3 bases and 0 bases, in that order; junction bases with no gene match: 13. CDR3 sequence (DNA): TGTGCCAGTAGTATTGGCGCGACAGGGGACCTTATCTCTGGAAACACCATATATTTT. Encoded protein: CASSIGATGDLISGNTIYF.

This rearrangement joins TRBV29-1 to TRBJ2-5; D unresolved. This CDR3 is built from 13 residues. Germline V gives CDR1 SQVTM, CDR2 ANQGSEA. Trimming cost V 4 bases and J 1 base, with 10 bases left between them. The CDR3 is CSVAVSSQETQYF. CDR3 coding DNA: TGCAGCGTTGCGGTCTCATCCCAAGAGACCCAGTACTTC.

The chain has TRBV6-2 or TRBV6-3 and TRBJ1-2, with TRBD1 matching over 8 bases. Losses at the gene ends were 4 bases for V and 8 bases for J; bases not matched to a gene: 9. Germline CDR1 MNHEY, CDR2 SVGEGT. This CDR3 is built from 14 residues. CDR3 loop: CASSSNGQGLGYTF. The CDR3 coding sequence is TGTGCCAGCAGTTCAAATGGACAGGGCCTCGGCTACACCTTC.

This chain uses TRBV5-1 with TRBJ2-2; the match to TRBD1 covers 7 bases. The CDR3 sequence is 17 residues long. V shed 2 bases, J shed 1 base, and the junction held 8 bases outside the gene matches. Germline lookup yields CDR1 SGHRS and CDR2 YFSETQ. The CDR3 DNA sequence: TGCGCCAGCAGCTTACCTAGGACAGGAGTGAACACCGGGGAGCTGTTTTTT. Translation: CASSLPRTGVNTGELFF. Full variable domain (missing parts from reference TRBV5-1 and TRBJ2-2): KAGVTQTPRYLIKTRGQQVTLSCSPISGHRSVSWYQQTPGQGLQFLFEYFSETQRNKGNFPGRFSGRQFSNSRSEMNVSTLELGDSALYLCASSLPRTGVNTGELFFGEGSRLTVL.

J is TRBJ2-2 and V is TRBV5-1; 9 bases agree with TRBD2. The CDR3 totals 19 residues. The V and J ends lost 5 bases and 4 bases, in that order; junction bases with no gene match: 18. The germline V gene encodes CDR1 SGHRS and CDR2 YFSETQ. CDR3 region: CASSPPPAGGPASTGELFF. Written as DNA, the CDR3 is TGCGCCAGCAGTCCACCCCCAGCGGGAGGCCCAGCGAGCACCGGGGAGCTGTTTTTT.

This clone was found a few times. This chain links TRBV5-5 with TRBJ2-2; maybe TRBD2 (5 bases). The germline CDR1 and CDR2 sequences are SGHKS and YYEKEE (reference sequence). Trimming shortened V by 3 bases and J by 6 bases, and 6 bases separated the two germline ends. The CDR3 covers 12 residues. This CDR3 is CASSWESGELFF. For the CDR3, the DNA is TGTGCCAGCAGCTGGGAGTCCGGGGAGCTGTTTTTT.

This chain joins TRBV6-5 and TRBJ1-4; 9 nucleotides match TRBD1. The germline V gene encodes CDR1 MNHEY and CDR2 SVGAGI. There are 14 residues in the CDR3. V trimming: 7 bases; J trimming: 5 bases; junction bases outside the gene matches: 5. The CDR3 bases are TGTGCCAGCACCCCGACAGGGGGGAATGAAAAACTGTTTTTT. It yields the protein CASTPTGGNEKLFF.

This chain uses TRBV30 with TRBJ1-4; TRBD1 matches at 9 bases. CDR3 length equals 15 residues. The V gene end was trimmed by 0 bases and the J gene end by 8 bases; junction bases not matched to a gene: 7. Looked up from germline, CDR1 is GTSNPN and CDR2 is SVGIG (reference sequence). The CDR3 coding sequence is TGTGCCTGGAGTGTACCGGGGACAGGGCGGGAAAAACTGTTTTTT. It encodes CAWSVPGTGREKLFF.

The chain recombines TRBV11-2 with TRBJ2-7, with 7 nucleotides matching TRBD2. Germline V lookup: CDR1 SGHAT, CDR2 FQNNGV. Trimming cost V 1 base and J 4 bases; bases outside gene matches: 10. There are 16 residues in the CDR3. The CDR3 sequence is CASSLGSGGFLYEQYF. CDR3 nucleotide sequence: TGTGCCAGCAGCTTAGGCTCGGGAGGATTTTTATACGAGCAGTACTTC. Together with reference TRBV11-2 and TRBJ2-7, the CDR3 gives the full variable domain: EAGVAQSPRYKIIEKRQSVAFWCNPISGHATLYWYQQILGQGPKLLIQFQNNGVVDDSQLPKDRFSAERLKGVDSTLKIQPAKLEDSAVYLCASSLGSGGFLYEQYFGPGTRLTVT.

This clone was counted a single time. The chain has TRBV7-2 and TRBJ1-6; perhaps TRBD1 as D (6 bases). Trimming took off 3 bases at V and 0 bases at J, with 12 bases between the two ends. CDR3 size: 17 residues. Germline V CDR1 and CDR2: SGHTA, FQGNSA. The CDR3 loop reads CASSFEGVSSYNSPLHF. CDR3 nucleotide sequence: TGTGCCAGCAGCTTCGAGGGGGTCAGCTCCTATAATTCACCCCTCCACTTT.

This clone appeared a few times. The rearrangement uses TRBV10-3 and TRBJ2-1; 13 bases match TRBD2. The CDR3 is 15 amino acids. J was trimmed by 7 bases and V by 4 bases; bases with no gene match: 4. The germline V gene encodes CDR1 ENHRY and CDR2 SYGVKD. CDR3 protein: CAISGGTSGENEQFF. The CDR3 DNA reads TGTGCCATCAGTGGGGGGACTAGCGGGGAGAATGAGCAGTTCTTC.

The genes are TRBV27 and TRBJ2-1; D ambiguous. The CDR3 runs 15 residues. Germline assignment: CDR1 MNHEY and CDR2 SMNVEV (reference sequence). V was shortened by 6 bases and J by 8 bases, with 20 bases between the two germline ends. As DNA, the CDR3 is TGTGCCAGCAGCCTAGACCTAGGATATGTCGATGAGCAGTTCTTC. Its protein product is CASSLDLGYVDEQFF.

The rearrangement joins TRBV27 to TRBJ2-7; TRBD1 agrees at 8 bases. The CDR3 totals 18 residues. After removal of 5 bases from V and 0 bases from J, the junction contained 15 bases not matched to a gene. Germline values: CDR1 MNHEY, CDR2 SMNVEV (reference sequence). As DNA, the CDR3 is TGTGCCAGCAGTAAGGACAGGGTACCTTCTCCCAACTCCTACGAGCAGTACTTC. Encoded protein: CASSKDRVPSPNSYEQYF.

This rearrangement joins TRBV19 to TRBJ1-6; a possible D gene is TRBD1 (5 bases). The CDR3 is made up of 11 amino acids. V lost 5 bases, J lost 14 bases, and 10 bases lay in between. Germline CDR1 and CDR2: LNHDA and SQIVND (reference sequence). The CDR3 nucleotides are TGTGCCAGTAGTTCAGGGTTAACCCTCCACTTT. Amino acid sequence: CASSSGLTLHF.

This clone was observed a handful of times. The V call is TRBV7-2, the J call TRBJ2-7, with D possibly being TRBD2 (6 bases). CDR1 and CDR2 (germline): SGHTA, FQGNSA. This CDR3 spans 14 amino acids. Deletions cut 6 bases from V and 2 bases from J, with 14 bases between. CDR3 DNA: TGTGCCAGCAGTTCAAGCGGAGGGACCTACGAGCAGTACTTC. Its protein product is CASSSSGGTYEQYF.